The sequence of this T cell receptor (beta chain) was determined in a study of T cell responses to AZD1222 COVID-19 vaccine. Study-level results: Repertoires were obtained only post-peak T cell response.

Points on this clone: Its specificity is unknown.

TCRdb's copy holds only in-frame clones and misses some; the assay was immunoSEQ multiplex PCR. The sample has about 120,000 clones, approximately 90% seen once; the top ten hold just over 4%. The V gene's germline CDR1 is KGHDR and CDR2 SFDVKD. The CDR3 is 16 amino acids. V gave up 3 bases and J gave up 6 bases; unmatched junction bases: 4. The sequence was collected from an adult who received the MenACWY meningococcal vaccine as a control. The V call is TRBV24-1, the J call TRBJ2-2; TRBD2 matches at 12 bases. The sequencing used peripheral blood, collected 28 days after the second dose of the MenACWY control vaccine. In DNA form, the CDR3 reads TGTGCCACCAGTGATATGACTAGCGGGAGAGCCGGGGAGCTGTTTTTT. Encoded protein: CATSDMTSGRAGELFF.